Below are 28 T cell receptor beta chains sequenced from a single sample in a study of blood T cell repertoires in COVID-19 (dated by TCRdb to the early 2020s). The protocol used for the library was the immunoSEQ multiplex PCR assay. Entries here come from immuneACCESS through TCRdb and include only in-frame sequences with V and J called. Some clones fail to appear in such tables; in the studies checked, an unresolved V gene covers under half of the shortfall, and the cause of the remainder is unknown. In this sample the table shows 130,000 or so clones, approximately 90% of which occur a single time. The ten largest clones add up to about 4.7% of the sample. The material sequenced was peripheral blood. The receptor source for this set is a man aged 40-55 years with acute or convalescent COVID-19.

There are a few counts of this clone. The same CDR3 also results from other DNA sequences found in this sample. The chain links TRBV30 to TRBJ1-2, with D tentatively TRBD1 (6 bases). CDR1 is GTSNPN, CDR2 SVGIG, per germline (reference sequence). This CDR3 is 12 amino acids long. The V and J ends lost 2 bases and 5 bases respectively, with 9 bases between them. The DNA of the CDR3 is TGTGCCTGGAGTACCACAGGGTATGGCTACACCTTC. It yields the protein CAWSTTGYGYTF.

The gene calls are TRBV9 and TRBJ2-3; tentatively, D is TRBD2 (6 bases). Germline assignment: CDR1 SGDLS and CDR2 YYNGEE. This CDR3 region has 15 residues. V dropped 1 base and J dropped 1 base, with 10 bases sitting between them. The CDR3 DNA sequence: TGTGCCAGCAGCGTATTGCAGCGGGGCACAGATACGCAGTATTTT. Encoded protein: CASSVLQRGTDTQYF.

The rearrangement links TRBV24-1 to TRBJ1-5; D gene uncertain. Germline values: CDR1 KGHDR, CDR2 SFDVKD. This CDR3 region has 15 residues. With 4 bases removed from V and 4 bases from J, the gap between germline ends came to 13 bases. CDR3 coding DNA: TGTGCCACCAGTGACCCCTCGGGAGGGAATCAGCCCCAGCATTTT. As protein: CATSDPSGGNQPQHF.

The chain carries TRBV4-2 and TRBJ2-2; D gene unclear. Germline V lookup: CDR1 LGHNA, CDR2 YNFKEQ. This CDR3 contains 14 residues. Trimming removed 0 bases from V and 4 bases from J, with 6 bases in between. CDR3 DNA sequence: TGTGCCAGCAGCCAAGATAAGAGCACCGGGGAGCTGTTTTTT. Amino acids: CASSQDKSTGELFF.

The chain employs TRBV27 and TRBJ1-2, with 9 bases that match TRBD1. Trimming took 2 bases from V and 8 from J; bases not matched to a gene: 6. The germline V gene encodes CDR1 MNHEY and CDR2 SMNVEV (reference sequence). This CDR3 region has 14 residues. DNA of the CDR3: TGTGCCAGCAGTTTAAAAGGGACAGGGACCGGCTACACCTTC. It specifies CASSLKGTGTGYTF.

This sequence joins TRBV2 and TRBJ2-3; the D gene is possibly TRBD1 (6 bases). Germline CDR1 reads SNHLY; CDR2 reads FYNNEI. This CDR3 region has 16 residues. V was shortened by 3 bases and J by 1 base, with 14 bases between the two germline ends. The CDR3 DNA reads as TGTGCCAGCAGTGACAAACTGGGACACCGCACAGATACGCAGTATTTT. It encodes CASSDKLGHRTDTQYF.

This chain links TRBV18 with TRBJ2-1; possible D gene TRBD2, 6 bases. Germline-derived CDR1 and CDR2 are KGHSH and LQKENI. Trimming cost V 3 bases and J 10 bases, with 10 bases left between them. This CDR3 has 12 residues. The DNA of the CDR3 is TGTGCCAGCTCACCGGGGGGAGCCGAGCAGTTCTTC. As protein: CASSPGGAEQFF.

The chain is built from TRBV6-5 and TRBJ1-1; tentatively, D is TRBD1 (5 bases). The CDR3 length is 13 residues. Germline CDR1 and CDR2: MNHEY and SVGAGI. The V gene lost 5 bases and the J gene lost 3 bases, with 10 bases spanning the gap. Written as DNA, the CDR3 is TGTGCCAGCAGTCTCCTCAGGGACACTGAAGCTTTCTTT. It yields the protein CASSLLRDTEAFF.

J is TRBJ2-7 and V is TRBV30; weak D call: TRBD1 (5 bases). Germline V gene lookup returns CDR1 GTSNPN and CDR2 SVGIG (reference sequence). This CDR3 has 13 amino acids. Trimming removed 6 bases from V and 6 bases from J, with 18 bases in between. The CDR3 sequence: CACLTLGASEQYF. CDR3 coding DNA: TGTGCCTGTTTGACTCTTGGGGCCTCCGAGCAGTACTTC.

This chain joins TRBV19 and TRBJ2-1, with 7 bases matching TRBD2. The germline CDR1 and CDR2 sequences are LNHDA and SQIVND (reference sequence). CDR3 length: 11 amino acids. V lost 11 bases and J lost 10; bases outside the gene matches: 8. This CDR3 reads CAGGDGLEQFF. In DNA, the CDR3 is TGTGCCGGGGGGGATGGGCTAGAGCAGTTCTTC. The full variable domain, with the rest looked up from reference TRBV19 and TRBJ2-1, is DGGITQSPKYLFRKEGQNVTLSCEQNLNHDAMYWYRQDPGQGLRLIYYSQIVNDFQKGDIAEGYSVSREKKESFPLTVTSAQKNPTAFYLCAGGDGLEQFFGPGTRLTVL.

J is TRBJ2-5 and V is TRBV5-1; 8 bases line up with TRBD2. J gave up 1 base and V 3 bases, and 8 bases lay outside the gene matches. Germline V gene sequence: CDR1 SGHRS, CDR2 YFSETQ. CDR3 length: 16 residues. DNA for the CDR3: TGCGCCAGCAGCTCCATAGCGGGAACGAGCCAAGAGACCCAGTACTTC. This codes for CASSSIAGTSQETQYF.

The chain uses TRBV9 and TRBJ2-7, with D perhaps matching TRBD1 (6 bases). Trimming stripped 0 bases from V and 2 bases from J, with 12 bases between. In germline, CDR1 is SGDLS, CDR2 YYNGEE. This CDR3 comprises 15 residues. This CDR3 reads CASSVAGDTTYEQYF. CDR3 sequence (DNA): TGTGCCAGCAGCGTAGCCGGGGACACTACCTACGAGCAGTACTTC.

The J gene is TRBJ1-5, the V gene TRBV30, with D possibly matching TRBD1 (6 bases). Between the trimmed V and J ends, which lost 3 bases and 7 bases, there was a span of 13 bases. Per the germline V gene, CDR1 is GTSNPN and CDR2 is SVGIG (reference sequence). CDR3 size: 13 residues. Here the CDR3 reads CAWRPRGGQPQHF. CDR3 in DNA: TGTGCCTGGAGACCCAGGGGCGGACAGCCCCAGCATTTT.

The count of this clone is one. This chain joins TRBV27 and TRBJ2-2, with 10 bases lining up with TRBD1. This CDR3 has 14 residues. Germline-derived CDR1 and CDR2 are MNHEY and SMNVEV (reference sequence). Trimming at V came to 6 bases and at J to 5 bases, leaving 3 bases not matched to a gene. The CDR3 bases are TGTGCCAGCAGCGGGACAGGGGTTACCGGGGAGCTGTTTTTT. Translation: CASSGTGVTGELFF.

V is TRBV30 and J is TRBJ2-2; maybe TRBD2 (5 bases). CDR3 length: 16 amino acids. V dropped 0 bases and J dropped 7 bases, with 18 bases sitting between them. Germline CDR1 and CDR2: GTSNPN and SVGIG (reference sequence). DNA of the CDR3: TGTGCCTGGAGTGTAAGGGCTAGCCACAGCGGCGGGGAGCTGTTTTTT. Protein: CAWSVRASHSGGELFF.

The gene calls are TRBV6-2 or TRBV6-3 and TRBJ1-1; 7 bases fit TRBD1. The length of the CDR3 is 13 residues. V dropped 4 bases and J dropped 12; count of bases not matched to a gene: 11. Looked up from germline, CDR1 is MNHEY and CDR2 is SVGEGT. The CDR3 DNA is TGTGCCAGCAGTTGGGGCTGGGACAGCGGACCTTTCTTT. It specifies CASSWGWDSGPFF.

This chain uses TRBV30 with TRBJ2-7; TRBD2 matches 8 bases. The CDR3 loop spans 12 amino acids. Germline lookup yields CDR1 GTSNPN and CDR2 SVGIG (reference sequence). After removal of 7 bases from V and 3 bases from J, the junction contained 5 bases not matched to a gene. This CDR3 is CALGREGYEQYF. The DNA of the CDR3 is TGTGCCTTAGGCCGGGAGGGCTACGAGCAGTACTTC.

Only one count was recorded for this clone. The rearrangement joins TRBV14 to TRBJ2-3, with a weak D call TRBD2 (7 bases). Looked up from germline, CDR1 is SGHDN and CDR2 is FVKESK. Trimming left V 4 bases short and J 6 bases short, with 20 bases between. This CDR3 has 16 residues. CDR3 nucleotides: TGTGCCAGCAGCCTCTTCCTGGCGGGGGCAGGTGATACGCAGTATTTT. It translates to CASSLFLAGAGDTQYF.

The chain links TRBV30 to TRBJ2-3; D ambiguous. The CDR3 consists of 13 residues. V lost 4 bases and J 4 bases, leaving 12 bases between the germline ends. CDR1 GTSNPN and CDR2 SVGIG come from the germline V gene (reference sequence). The CDR3 protein is CAWTRIGADTQYF. DNA for the CDR3: TGTGCCTGGACTAGGATAGGTGCAGATACGCAGTATTTT.

V and J are TRBV21-1 and TRBJ1-6. TRBV21-1 is annotated as a pseudogene. This CDR3 region has 16 residues. The CDR3, as DNA: TGTGCCAGCAGCCCTCCATTAGGGAGGGGGACTTCACCCCTCCACTTT. Translating it yields CASSPPLGRGTSPLHF.

This clone is a singleton in its sample. The chain is built from TRBV7-9 and TRBJ1-1; TRBD1 might be the D (6 bases). The CDR3 is made up of 14 amino acids. The germline CDR1 and CDR2 sequences are SEHNR and FQNEAQ (reference sequence). Trimming took 2 bases from V and 5 from J, leaving 12 bases between them. CDR3 bases: TGTGCCAGCAGCTTACAGGGGTTTATGACTGAAGCTTTCTTT. Translation: CASSLQGFMTEAFF.

The rearrangement uses TRBV15 and TRBJ1-6, with unresolved D. CDR3 length: 16 residues. The germline V gene encodes CDR1 LNHNV and CDR2 YYDKDF (reference sequence). V lost 0 bases to trimming and J lost 5 bases, with 11 bases between them. The CDR3 region is CATSRDIGPNNSPLHF. The CDR3 DNA sequence: TGTGCCACCAGCAGAGATATTGGGCCTAATAATTCACCCCTCCACTTT.

The chain uses TRBV7-9 and TRBJ1-2, with D hard to call. From germline, CDR1 is SEHNR and CDR2 FQNEAQ (reference sequence). V was pared by 2 bases and J by 14 bases, with 12 bases between. This CDR3 contains 11 residues. CDR3 nucleotide sequence: TGTGCCAGCAGCTTAAAGGCGGCTAGGACCTTC. This sequence encodes CASSLKAARTF. The variable domain in full, with the rest retrieved from reference TRBV7-9 and TRBJ1-2, is DTGVSQNPRHKITKRGQNVTFRCDPISEHNRLYWYRQTLGQGPEFLTYFQNEAQLEKSRLLSDRFSAERPKGSFSTLEIQRTEQGDSAMYLCASSLKAARTFGSGTRLTVV.

This chain connects TRBV4-2 to TRBJ2-2; TRBD2 matches 11 bases. The CDR3 consists of 18 residues. Germline lookup yields CDR1 LGHNA and CDR2 YNFKEQ. The ends lost 3 bases at V and 0 bases at J; junction bases unmatched: 6. CDR3 nucleotide sequence: TGTGCCAGCAGCCAGCCCCCGGGACTAGCGGCGAACACCGGGGAGCTGTTTTTT. Amino acid sequence: CASSQPPGLAANTGELFF.

This rearrangement joins TRBV7-8 to TRBJ2-1; the match to TRBD2 covers 12 bases. Germline V gene lookup returns CDR1 SGHVS and CDR2 FQNEAQ. This CDR3 spans 17 amino acids. V dropped 7 bases and J dropped 6; count of bases not matched to a gene: 13. CDR3 DNA sequence: TGTGCCAGCAAACAGGGACTAGCGGGCACCTTTGGCAATGAGCAGTTCTTC. It specifies CASKQGLAGTFGNEQFF.

CDR3 loop: CASTPRHRANTGELFF. CDR3 nucleotide sequence: TGTGCCAGCACCCCTCGACACCGCGCGAACACCGGGGAGCTGTTTTTT. The chain combines TRBV6-2 or TRBV6-3 with TRBJ2-2; no firm D call. The germline gives CDR1 MNHEY, CDR2 SVGEGT. This CDR3 contains 16 residues. V was shortened by 7 bases and J by 0 bases, with 15 bases between the two germline ends.

V is TRBV3-1 (or the pseudogene TRBV3-2) and J is TRBJ2-2, with 12 bases that match TRBD2. V was pared by 4 bases and J by 6 bases, with 6 bases of the junction left unmatched. The CDR3 contains 16 residues. Germline assignment: CDR1 LGHDT and CDR2 YNNKEL (reference sequence). CDR3 bases: TGTGCCAGCAGCCTCCTGAGACTAGCGGGAGCCGGGGAGCTGTTTTTT. It codes for CASSLLRLAGAGELFF.

The chain couples TRBV24-1 to TRBJ2-7, with TRBD2 identical over 9 bases. Germline V gene sequence: CDR1 KGHDR, CDR2 SFDVKD. With 4 bases clipped from V and 5 bases from J, the junction kept 5 bases outside the gene matches. The CDR3 extends over 14 amino acids. The CDR3 is CATSEPGLADEQYF. CDR3 bases: TGTGCCACCAGTGAACCGGGACTAGCCGACGAGCAGTACTTC.